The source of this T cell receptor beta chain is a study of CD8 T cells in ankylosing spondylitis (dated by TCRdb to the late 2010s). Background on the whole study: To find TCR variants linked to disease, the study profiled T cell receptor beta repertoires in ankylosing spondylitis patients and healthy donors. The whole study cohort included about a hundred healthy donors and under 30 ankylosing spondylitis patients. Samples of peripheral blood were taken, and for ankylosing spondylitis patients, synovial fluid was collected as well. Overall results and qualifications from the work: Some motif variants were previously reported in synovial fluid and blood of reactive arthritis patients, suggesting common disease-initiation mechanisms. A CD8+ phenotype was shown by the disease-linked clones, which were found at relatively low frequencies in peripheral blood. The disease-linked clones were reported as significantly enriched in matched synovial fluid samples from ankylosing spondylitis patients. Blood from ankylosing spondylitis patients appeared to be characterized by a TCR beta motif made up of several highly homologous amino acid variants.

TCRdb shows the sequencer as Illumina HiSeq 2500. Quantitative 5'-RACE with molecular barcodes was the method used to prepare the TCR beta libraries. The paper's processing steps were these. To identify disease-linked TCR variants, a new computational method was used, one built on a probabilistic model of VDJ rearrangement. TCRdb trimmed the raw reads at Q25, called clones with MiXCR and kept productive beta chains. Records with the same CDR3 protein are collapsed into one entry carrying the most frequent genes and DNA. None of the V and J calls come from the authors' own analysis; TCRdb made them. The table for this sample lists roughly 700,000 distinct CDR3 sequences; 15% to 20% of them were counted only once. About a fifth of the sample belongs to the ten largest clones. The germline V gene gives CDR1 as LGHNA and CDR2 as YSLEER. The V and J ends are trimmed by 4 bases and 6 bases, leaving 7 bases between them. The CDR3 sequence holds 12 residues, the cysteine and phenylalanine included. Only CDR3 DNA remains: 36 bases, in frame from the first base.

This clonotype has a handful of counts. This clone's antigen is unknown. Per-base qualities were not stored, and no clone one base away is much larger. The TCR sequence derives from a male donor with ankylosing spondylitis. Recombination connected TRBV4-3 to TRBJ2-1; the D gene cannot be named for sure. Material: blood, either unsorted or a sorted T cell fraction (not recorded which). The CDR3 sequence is CASSPDTNEQFF. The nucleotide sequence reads TGCGCCAGCAGCCCAGACACCAATGAGCAGTTCTTC.